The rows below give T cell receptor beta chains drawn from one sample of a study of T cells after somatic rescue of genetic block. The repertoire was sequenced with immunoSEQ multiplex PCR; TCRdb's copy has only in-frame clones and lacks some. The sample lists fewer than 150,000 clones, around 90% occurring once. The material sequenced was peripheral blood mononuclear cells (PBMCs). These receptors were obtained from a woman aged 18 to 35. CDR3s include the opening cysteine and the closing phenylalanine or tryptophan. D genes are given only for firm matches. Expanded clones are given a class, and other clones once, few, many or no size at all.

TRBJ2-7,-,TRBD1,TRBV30,TGTGCCTGGAGTTCCGGACAGGGGGCCAACGAGCAGTACTTC,CAWSSGQGANEQYF
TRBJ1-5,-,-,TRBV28,TGTGCCAGCAGTTTAATCAATCAGCCCCAGCATTTT,CASSLINQPQHF
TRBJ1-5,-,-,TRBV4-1,TGCGCCAGCAGCCAAGACAGGGCTGGCAATCAGCCCCAGCATTTT,CASSQDRAGNQPQHF
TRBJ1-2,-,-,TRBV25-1,TGTGCCAGCAGTGACCTATATGGCTACACCTTC,CASSDLYGYTF
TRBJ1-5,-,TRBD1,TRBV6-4,TGTGCCAGCAAACTCGGCTCCAGGGGGCTTGGACAGCCCCAGCATTTT,CASKLGSRGLGQPQHF
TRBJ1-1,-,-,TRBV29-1,TGCAGCGTCAACTCAGGGGCCTTGAACACTGAAGCTTTCTTT,CSVNSGALNTEAFF
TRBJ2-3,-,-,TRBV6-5,TGTGCCAGCAGTCCCCGAGGGGGAGCTGATACGCAGTATTTT,CASSPRGGADTQYF
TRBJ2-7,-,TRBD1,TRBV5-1,TGCGCCAGCAGTCAAGTACAGGGGAAAACCTACGAGCAGTACTTC,CASSQVQGKTYEQYF
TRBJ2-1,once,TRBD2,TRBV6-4,TGTGCCAGCAGTGACCCCAGCGGGGGGGCGGGTGAGCAGTTCTTC,CASSDPSGGAGEQFF
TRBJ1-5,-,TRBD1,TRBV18,TGTGCCAGCTCGGAGGGAAAGACAGGGGCTCAGCCCCAGCATTTT,CASSEGKTGAQPQHF
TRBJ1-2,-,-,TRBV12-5,TGTGCTAGTGGTTTTGGACCCCCGACAATTAACTATGGCTACACCTTC,CASGFGPPTINYGYTF
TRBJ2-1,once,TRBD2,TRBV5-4,TGTGCCAGCAGCTCCTGGACTAGGCGGGAGCAGTTCTTC,CASSSWTRREQFF
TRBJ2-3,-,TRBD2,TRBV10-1,TGCGCCAGCATCGAGGTAGCGGGGGGGCCCGATACGCAGTATTTT,CASIEVAGGPDTQYF
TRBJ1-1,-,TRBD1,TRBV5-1,TGCGCCAGCAGCCCCGGACAGGGGGCGGGGAACACTGAAGCTTTCTTT,CASSPGQGAGNTEAFF
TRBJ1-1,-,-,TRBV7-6,TGTGCCAGCAGCTTAGGGTCGGAAGGGTTGACTGAAGCTTTCTTT,CASSLGSEGLTEAFF
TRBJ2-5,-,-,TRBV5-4,TGTGCCAGCAGCTTGGCCGGACAGTACCAAGAGACCCAGTACTTC,CASSLAGQYQETQYF
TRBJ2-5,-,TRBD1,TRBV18,TGTGCCAGCTTTTCCACACAAGCCCGGGACAGGGCAGAGACCCAGTACTTC,CASFSTQARDRAETQYF
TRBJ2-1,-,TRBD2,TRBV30,TGTGCCTGGAAGCGGGGGGGCGACTACAATGAGCAGTTCTTC,CAWKRGGDYNEQFF